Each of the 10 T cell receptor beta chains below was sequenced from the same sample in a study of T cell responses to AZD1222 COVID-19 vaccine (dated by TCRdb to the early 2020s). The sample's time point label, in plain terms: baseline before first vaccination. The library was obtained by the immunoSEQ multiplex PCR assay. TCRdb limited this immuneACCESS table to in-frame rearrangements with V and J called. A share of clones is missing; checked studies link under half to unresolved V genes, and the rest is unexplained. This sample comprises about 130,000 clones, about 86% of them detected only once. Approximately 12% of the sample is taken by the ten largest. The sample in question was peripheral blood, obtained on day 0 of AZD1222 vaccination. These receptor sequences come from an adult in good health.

This CDR3 reads CASSPPVDTEAFF. The CDR3 coding sequence is TGTGCCAGCAGCCCGCCCGTGGACACTGAAGCTTTCTTT. The V and J genes are TRBV11-1 and TRBJ1-1; no clear D gene. The V and J ends lost 5 bases and 3 bases respectively, with 10 bases between them. CDR1 is SGHAT, CDR2 FQDESV, per germline (reference sequence). The CDR3 totals 13 residues.

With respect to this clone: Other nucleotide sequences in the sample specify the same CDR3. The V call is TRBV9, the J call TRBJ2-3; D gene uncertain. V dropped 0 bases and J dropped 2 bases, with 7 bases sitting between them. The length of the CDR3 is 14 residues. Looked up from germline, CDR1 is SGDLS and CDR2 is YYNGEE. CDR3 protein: CASSVEADTDTQYF. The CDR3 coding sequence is TGTGCCAGCAGCGTAGAGGCGGACACAGATACGCAGTATTTT. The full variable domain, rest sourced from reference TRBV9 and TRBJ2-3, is DSGVTQTPKHLITATGQRVTLRCSPRSGDLSVYWYQQSLDQGLQFLIQYYNGEERAKGNILERFSAQQFPDLHSELNLSSLELGDSALYFCASSVEADTDTQYFGPGTRLTVL.

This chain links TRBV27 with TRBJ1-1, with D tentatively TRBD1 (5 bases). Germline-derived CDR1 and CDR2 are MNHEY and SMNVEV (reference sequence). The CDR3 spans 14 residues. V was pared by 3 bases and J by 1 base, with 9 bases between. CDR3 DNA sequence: TGTGCCAGCAGTTTTTGGGGGGGGAACACTGAAGCTTTCTTT. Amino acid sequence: CASSFWGGNTEAFF.

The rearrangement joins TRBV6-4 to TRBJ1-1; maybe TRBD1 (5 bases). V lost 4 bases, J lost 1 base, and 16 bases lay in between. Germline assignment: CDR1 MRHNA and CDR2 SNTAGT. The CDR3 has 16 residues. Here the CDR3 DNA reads TGTGCCAGCAGTGGCGGGTCGGTTACAGGGAACACTGAAGCTTTCTTT. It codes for CASSGGSVTGNTEAFF.

The CDR3 loop is CARSLGSRSSYNEQFF. CDR3 coding DNA: TGTGCCAGAAGCTTGGGATCCCGCAGCTCCTACAATGAGCAGTTCTTC. The chain joins TRBV5-3 to TRBJ2-1; D is ambiguous. TRBV5-3 is classed as an ORF, of uncertain function. The CDR3 totals 16 residues. The V end was cut by 0 bases, the J end by 0 bases, with 10 bases between.

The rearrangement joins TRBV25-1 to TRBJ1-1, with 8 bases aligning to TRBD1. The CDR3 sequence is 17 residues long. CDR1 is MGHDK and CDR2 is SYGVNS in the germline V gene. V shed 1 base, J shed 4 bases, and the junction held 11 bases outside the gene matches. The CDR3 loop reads CASSELDRVGDRTEAFF. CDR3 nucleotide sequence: TGTGCCAGCAGTGAATTGGACAGGGTGGGGGATCGCACTGAAGCTTTCTTT.

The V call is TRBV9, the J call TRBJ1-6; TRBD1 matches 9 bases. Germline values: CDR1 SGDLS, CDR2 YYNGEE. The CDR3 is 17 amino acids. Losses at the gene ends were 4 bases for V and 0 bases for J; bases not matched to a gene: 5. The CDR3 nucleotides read TGTGCCAGCAGCAAGGGACAGGGAATCTCCTATAATTCACCCCTCCACTTT. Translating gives CASSKGQGISYNSPLHF.

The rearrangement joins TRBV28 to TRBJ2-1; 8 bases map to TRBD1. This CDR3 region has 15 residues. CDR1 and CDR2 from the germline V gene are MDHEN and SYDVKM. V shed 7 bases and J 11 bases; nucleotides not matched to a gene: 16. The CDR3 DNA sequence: TGTGCCAGCATCCTTGGACAGGGCTTGCGGGTTAAGCAGTTCTTC. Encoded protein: CASILGQGLRVKQFF.

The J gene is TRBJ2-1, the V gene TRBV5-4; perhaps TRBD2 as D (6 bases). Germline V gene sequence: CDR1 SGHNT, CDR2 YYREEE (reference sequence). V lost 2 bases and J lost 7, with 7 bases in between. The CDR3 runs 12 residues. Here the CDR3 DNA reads TGTGCCAGCAGCTTAGGAGGGAATGAGCAGTTCTTC. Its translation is CASSLGGNEQFF.

The CDR3 is CSLGQGGYGYTF. CDR3 sequence (DNA): TGCAGCCTAGGACAGGGAGGATATGGCTACACCTTC. The rearrangement links TRBV29-1 to TRBJ1-2; TRBD1 matches 8 bases. Germline CDR1 reads SQVTM; CDR2 reads ANQGSEA. The CDR3 covers 12 residues. V shed 8 bases, J shed 5 bases, and the junction held 7 bases outside the gene matches.